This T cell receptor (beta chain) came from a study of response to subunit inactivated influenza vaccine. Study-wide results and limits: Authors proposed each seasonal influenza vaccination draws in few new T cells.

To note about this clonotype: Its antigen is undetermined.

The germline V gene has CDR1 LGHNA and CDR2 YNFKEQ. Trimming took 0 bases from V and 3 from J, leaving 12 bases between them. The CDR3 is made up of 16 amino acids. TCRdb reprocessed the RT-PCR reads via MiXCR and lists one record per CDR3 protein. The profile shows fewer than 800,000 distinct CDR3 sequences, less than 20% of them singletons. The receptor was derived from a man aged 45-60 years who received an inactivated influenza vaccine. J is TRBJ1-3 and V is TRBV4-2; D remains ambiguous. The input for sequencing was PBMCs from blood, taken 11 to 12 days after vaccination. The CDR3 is CASSQDVAARGNTIYF. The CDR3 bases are TGTGCCAGCAGCCAAGATGTGGCCGCGCGTGGAAACACCATATATTTT.